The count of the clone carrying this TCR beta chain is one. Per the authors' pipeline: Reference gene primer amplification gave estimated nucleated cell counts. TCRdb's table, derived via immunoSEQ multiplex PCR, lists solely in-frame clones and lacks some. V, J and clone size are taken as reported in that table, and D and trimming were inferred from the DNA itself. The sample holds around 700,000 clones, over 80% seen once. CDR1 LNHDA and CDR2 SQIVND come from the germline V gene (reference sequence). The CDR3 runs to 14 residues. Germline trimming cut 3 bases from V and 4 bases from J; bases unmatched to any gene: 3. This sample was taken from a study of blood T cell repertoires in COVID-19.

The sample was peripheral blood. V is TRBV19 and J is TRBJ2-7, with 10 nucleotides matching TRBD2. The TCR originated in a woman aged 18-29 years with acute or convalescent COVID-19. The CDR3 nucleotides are TGTGCCAGTAGTATCACTAGCGGGGAATACGAGCAGTACTTC. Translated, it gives CASSITSGEYEQYF.